This TCR beta chain comes out of a study of T-cell memory formation after mild COVID-19. The trim removed 6 bases at V and 5 bases at J, leaving 10 bases unmatched. Germline values: CDR1 MNHEY, CDR2 SVGAGI. The CDR3 totals 14 residues. TCRdb reprocessed the 5' RACE reads with MiXCR, giving one entry per CDR3 protein. The sample contains tens of thousands of distinct CDR3 sequences, around an eighth of which appear only once. Study-wide results and caveats: Contracting clones from day 15 to 85 showed balanced CD4/CD8; later expanders favored CD4+.

This clonotype was counted at least ten times. Its specificity is not known. This sequence originates from an adult woman who had mild COVID-19 (a few samples of this study predate the infection). Cell type and time point are not known. V is TRBV6-5 and J is TRBJ2-7, with 7 bases identical to TRBD1. The sample was PBMCs or a T cell subset sorted from them (not recorded which). Here the CDR3 reads CASRSSDRYHEQYF. The DNA of the CDR3 is TGTGCCAGCAGGTCTTCGGACAGGTACCACGAGCAGTACTTC.